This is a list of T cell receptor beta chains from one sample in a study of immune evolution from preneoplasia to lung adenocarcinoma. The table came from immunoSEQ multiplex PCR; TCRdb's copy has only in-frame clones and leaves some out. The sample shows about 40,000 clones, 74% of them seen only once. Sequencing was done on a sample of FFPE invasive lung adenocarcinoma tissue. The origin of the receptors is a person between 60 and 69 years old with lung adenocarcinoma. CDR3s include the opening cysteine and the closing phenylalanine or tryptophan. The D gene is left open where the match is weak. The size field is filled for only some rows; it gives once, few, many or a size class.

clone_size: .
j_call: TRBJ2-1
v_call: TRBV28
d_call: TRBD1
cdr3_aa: CASSPGGTAISSFF
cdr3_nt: TGTGCCAGCAGTCCAGGGGGTACGGCCATCTCATCGTTCTTC

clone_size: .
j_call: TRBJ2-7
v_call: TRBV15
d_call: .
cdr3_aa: CATSRSEYGEQYF
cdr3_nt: TGTGCCACCAGCAGAAGCGAGTACGGCGAGCAGTACTTC

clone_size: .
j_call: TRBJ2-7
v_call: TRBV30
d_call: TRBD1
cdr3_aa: CAWKQGAGYEQYF
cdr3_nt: TGTGCCTGGAAACAGGGGGCGGGCTACGAGCAGTACTTC

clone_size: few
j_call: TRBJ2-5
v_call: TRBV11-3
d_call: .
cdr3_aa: CASSRGWTETQYF
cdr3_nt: TGTGCCAGCAGCCGGGGATGGACGGAGACCCAGTACTTC

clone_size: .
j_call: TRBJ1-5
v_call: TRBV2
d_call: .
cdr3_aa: CASSETVIGNQPQHF
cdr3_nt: TGTGCCAGCAGTGAAACTGTTATTGGCAATCAGCCCCAGCATTTT

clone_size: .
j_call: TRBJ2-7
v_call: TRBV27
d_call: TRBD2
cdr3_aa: CASSFTMTGGRRYEQYF
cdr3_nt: TGTGCCAGCAGCTTTACCATGACGGGCGGGAGGCGGTACGAGCAGTACTTC

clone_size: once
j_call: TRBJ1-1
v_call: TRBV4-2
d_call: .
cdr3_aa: CASSPGRGQSSTEAFF
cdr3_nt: TGTGCCAGCAGCCCCGGCCGCGGGCAGAGCTCCACTGAAGCTTTCTTT

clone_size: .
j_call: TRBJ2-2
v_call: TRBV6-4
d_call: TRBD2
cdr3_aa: CASSDPRREGRNTGELFF
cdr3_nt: TGTGCCAGCAGTGACCCCCGGCGGGAGGGCCGTAACACCGGGGAGCTGTTTTTT

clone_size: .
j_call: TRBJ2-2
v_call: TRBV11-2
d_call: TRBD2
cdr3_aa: CASSPNRGGVNTGELFF
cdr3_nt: TGTGCCAGCAGCCCAAATCGCGGGGGAGTTAACACCGGGGAGCTGTTTTTT

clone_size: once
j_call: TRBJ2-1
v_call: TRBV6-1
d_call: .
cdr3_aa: CASGYNEQFF
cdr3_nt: TGTGCCAGCGGTTACAATGAGCAGTTCTTC

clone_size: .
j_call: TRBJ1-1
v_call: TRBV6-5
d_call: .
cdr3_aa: CASSYSTRANTEAFF
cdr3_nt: TGTGCCAGCAGTTACTCGACCAGAGCGAACACTGAAGCTTTCTTT

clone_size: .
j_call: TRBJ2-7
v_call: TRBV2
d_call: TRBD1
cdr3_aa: CASSRPGQGAGEQYF
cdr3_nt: TGTGCCAGCAGTCGTCCGGGACAGGGGGCGGGCGAGCAGTACTTC

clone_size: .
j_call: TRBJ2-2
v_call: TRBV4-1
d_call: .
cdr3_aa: CASSPRWSWENTGELFF
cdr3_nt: TGCGCCAGCAGCCCCCGGTGGAGCTGGGAGAACACCGGGGAGCTGTTTTTT

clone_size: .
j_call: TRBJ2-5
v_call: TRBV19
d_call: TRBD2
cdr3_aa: CASSRASGQETQYF
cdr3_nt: TGTGCCAGTAGTCGGGCTAGCGGACAAGAGACCCAGTACTTC

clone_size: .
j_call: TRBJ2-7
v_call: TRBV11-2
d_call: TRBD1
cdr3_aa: CASSFGQVYEQYF
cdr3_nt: TGTGCCAGCAGCTTTGGACAGGTTTACGAGCAGTACTTC

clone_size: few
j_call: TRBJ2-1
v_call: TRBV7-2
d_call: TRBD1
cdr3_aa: CASSLRGSYNEQFF
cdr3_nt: TGTGCCAGCAGCCTCAGGGGGTCCTACAATGAGCAGTTCTTC

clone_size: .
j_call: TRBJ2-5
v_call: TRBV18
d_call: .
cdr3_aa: CASSPLQGAQETQYF
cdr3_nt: TGTGCCAGCTCACCACTACAGGGAGCTCAAGAGACCCAGTACTTC

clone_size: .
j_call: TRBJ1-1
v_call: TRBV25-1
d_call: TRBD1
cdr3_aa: CASSSLDRENTEAFF
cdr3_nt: TGTGCCAGCAGTTCCCTGGACAGGGAGAACACTGAAGCTTTCTTT

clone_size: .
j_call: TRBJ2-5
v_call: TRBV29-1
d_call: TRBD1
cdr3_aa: CSVVPVIGQGAQETQYF
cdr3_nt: TGCAGCGTTGTACCAGTGATAGGACAGGGGGCACAAGAGACCCAGTACTTC

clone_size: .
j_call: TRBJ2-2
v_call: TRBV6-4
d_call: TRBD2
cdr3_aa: CASSLGGSATGELFF
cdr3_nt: TGTGCCAGCAGCCTTGGCGGGAGTGCCACCGGGGAGCTGTTTTTT

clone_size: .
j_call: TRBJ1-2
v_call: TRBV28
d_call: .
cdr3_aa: CASSRTAINYGYTF
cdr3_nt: TGTGCCAGCAGCCGGACAGCTATTAACTATGGCTACACCTTC

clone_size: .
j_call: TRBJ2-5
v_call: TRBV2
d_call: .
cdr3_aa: CASSVGFHPQETQYF
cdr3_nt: TGTGCCAGCAGTGTTGGGTTTCATCCGCAAGAGACCCAGTACTTC

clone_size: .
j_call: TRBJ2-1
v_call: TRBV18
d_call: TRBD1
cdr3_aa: CASSLGTDVFDEQFF
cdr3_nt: TGTGCCAGCTCGCTCGGGACAGATGTATTCGATGAGCAGTTCTTC

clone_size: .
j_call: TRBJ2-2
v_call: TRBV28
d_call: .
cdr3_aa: CASRGQLNTGELFF
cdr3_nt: TGTGCCAGCAGGGGTCAACTGAACACCGGGGAGCTGTTTTTT

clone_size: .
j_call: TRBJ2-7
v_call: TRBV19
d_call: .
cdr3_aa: CASQRARYYEQYF
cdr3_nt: TGTGCCAGCCAAAGAGCAAGGTATTACGAGCAGTACTTC

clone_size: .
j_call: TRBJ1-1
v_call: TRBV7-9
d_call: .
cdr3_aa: CASTLREPNTEAFF
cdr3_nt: TGTGCCAGCACCTTAAGAGAGCCGAACACTGAAGCTTTCTTT

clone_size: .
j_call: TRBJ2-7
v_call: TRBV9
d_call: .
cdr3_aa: CASSVVGTARTYEQYF
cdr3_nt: TGTGCCAGCAGCGTAGTTGGGACGGCCCGGACCTACGAGCAGTACTTC

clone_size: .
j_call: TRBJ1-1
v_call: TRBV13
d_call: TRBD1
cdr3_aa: CASSSSGTDTEAFF
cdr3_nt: TGTGCCAGCAGCTCATCCGGGACAGACACTGAAGCTTTCTTT

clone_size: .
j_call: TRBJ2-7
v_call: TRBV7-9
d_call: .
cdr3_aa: CASSLPGLGSYEQYF
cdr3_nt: TGTGCCAGCAGCTTACCGGGGCTTGGGTCCTACGAGCAGTACTTC

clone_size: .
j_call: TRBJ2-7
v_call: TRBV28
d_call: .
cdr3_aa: CASSLGTPPYEQYF
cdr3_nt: TGTGCCAGCAGTTTGGGGACTCCCCCATACGAGCAGTACTTC

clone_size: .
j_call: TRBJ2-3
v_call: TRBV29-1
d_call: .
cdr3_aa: CSVGTPLLAGADTQYF
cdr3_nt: TGCAGCGTTGGAACCCCCCTACTTGCCGGGGCAGATACGCAGTATTTT

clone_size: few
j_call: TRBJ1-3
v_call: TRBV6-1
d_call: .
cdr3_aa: CAMTGYGNTIYF
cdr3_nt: TGTGCCATGACAGGCTACGGAAACACCATATATTTT

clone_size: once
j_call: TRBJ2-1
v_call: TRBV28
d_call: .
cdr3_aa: CASSLLYNEQFF
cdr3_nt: TGTGCCAGCAGTTTACTTTACAATGAGCAGTTCTTC

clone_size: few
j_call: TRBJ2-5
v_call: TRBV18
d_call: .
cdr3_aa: CASSPRGRLQETQYF
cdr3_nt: TGTGCCAGCTCACCACGGGGCAGACTCCAAGAGACCCAGTACTTC

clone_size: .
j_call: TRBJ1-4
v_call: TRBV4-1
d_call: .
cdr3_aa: CASSQDQQGGEKLFF
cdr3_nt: TGCGCCAGCAGCCAAGATCAACAGGGAGGCGAAAAACTGTTTTTT

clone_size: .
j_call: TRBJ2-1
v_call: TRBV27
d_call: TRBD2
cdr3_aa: CASSPSGRAYNEQFF
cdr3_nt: TGTGCCAGCAGCCCTAGCGGGAGGGCCTACAATGAGCAGTTCTTC

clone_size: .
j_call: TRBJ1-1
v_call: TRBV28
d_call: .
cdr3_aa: CASSLPADSYMNTEAFF
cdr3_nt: TGTGCCAGCAGTTTACCTGCCGACAGCTACATGAACACTGAAGCTTTCTTT

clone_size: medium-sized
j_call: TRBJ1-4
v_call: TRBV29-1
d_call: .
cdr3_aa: CSVRDRNNEKLFF
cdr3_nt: TGCAGCGTTAGGGACCGCAATAATGAAAAACTGTTTTTT

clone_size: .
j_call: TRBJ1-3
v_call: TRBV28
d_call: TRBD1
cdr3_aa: CASSLADRGNTIYF
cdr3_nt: TGTGCCAGCAGTTTAGCCGACAGGGGCAACACCATATATTTT

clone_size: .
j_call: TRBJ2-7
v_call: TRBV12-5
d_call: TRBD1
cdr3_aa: CASGSPGGPYEQYF
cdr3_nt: TGTGCTAGTGGTTCTCCAGGGGGCCCCTACGAGCAGTACTTC

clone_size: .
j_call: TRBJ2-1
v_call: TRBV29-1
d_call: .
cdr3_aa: CSGGQAGWNEQFF
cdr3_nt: TGCAGCGGCGGACAGGCGGGGTGGAATGAGCAGTTCTTC

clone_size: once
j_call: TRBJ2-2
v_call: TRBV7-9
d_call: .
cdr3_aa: CASSSPGGMKHGELFF
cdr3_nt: TGTGCCAGCAGCTCCCCTGGAGGCATGAAACACGGGGAGCTGTTTTTT

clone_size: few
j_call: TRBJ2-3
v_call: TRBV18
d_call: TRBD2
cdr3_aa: CASSSGTSGSRITDTQYF
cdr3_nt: TGTGCCAGCTCATCCGGGACTAGCGGGAGCCGGATCACAGATACGCAGTATTTT

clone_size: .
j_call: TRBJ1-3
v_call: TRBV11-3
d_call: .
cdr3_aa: CASSSGAIGNTIYF
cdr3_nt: TGTGCCAGCAGCTCGGGCGCGATTGGAAACACCATATATTTT

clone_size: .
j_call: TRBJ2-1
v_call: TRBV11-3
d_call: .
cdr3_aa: CASSLRPYYNEQFF
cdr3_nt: TGTGCCAGCAGCTTAAGACCCTACTACAATGAGCAGTTCTTC

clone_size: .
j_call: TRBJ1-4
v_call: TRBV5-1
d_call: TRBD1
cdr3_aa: CASSGGQGGEKLFF
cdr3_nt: TGCGCCAGCAGCGGTGGACAGGGAGGGGAAAAACTGTTTTTT